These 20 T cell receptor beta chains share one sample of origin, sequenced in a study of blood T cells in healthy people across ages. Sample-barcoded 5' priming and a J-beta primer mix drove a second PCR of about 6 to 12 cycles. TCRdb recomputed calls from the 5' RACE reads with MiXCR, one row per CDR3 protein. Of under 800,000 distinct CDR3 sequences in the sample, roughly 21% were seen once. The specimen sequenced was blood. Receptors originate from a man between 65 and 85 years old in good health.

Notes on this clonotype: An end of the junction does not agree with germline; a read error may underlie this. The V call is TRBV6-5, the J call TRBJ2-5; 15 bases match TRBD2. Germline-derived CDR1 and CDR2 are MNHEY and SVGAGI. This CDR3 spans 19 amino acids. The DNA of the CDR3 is TGTGCCAGCAGATACTCGGGGGGACTAGCGGGAGGTAACCAAGAGACCCAGTACTTC. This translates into CASRYSGGLAGGNQETQYF.

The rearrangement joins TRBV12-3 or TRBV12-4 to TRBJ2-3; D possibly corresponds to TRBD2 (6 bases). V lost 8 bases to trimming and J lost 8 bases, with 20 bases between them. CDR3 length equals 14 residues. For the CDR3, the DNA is TGTGCCAGCCGACCTAGCGCCCCCCGTAGTACGCAGTATTTT. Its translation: CASRPSAPRSTQYF.

CDR3 amino acids: CASSTGQSPGIRTHNEKLFF. CDR3 coding DNA: TGTGCCAGCAGCACTGGACAGTCTCCGGGTATACGGACTCATAATGAAAAACTGTTTTTT. V and J are TRBV21-1 and TRBJ1-4. TRBV21-1 is noted as a pseudogene. The CDR3 is made up of 20 amino acids.

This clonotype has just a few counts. CDR3 residues: CASSTTDLRGEKLFF. The CDR3 nucleotides read TGTGCCAGTAGTACGACAGACCTAAGGGGTGAAAAACTGTTTTTT. This rearrangement joins TRBV19 to TRBJ1-4, with a tentative D call TRBD1 (5 bases). Germline V gene sequence: CDR1 LNHDA, CDR2 SQIVND (reference sequence). Trimming removed 4 bases at V and 7 bases at J, with 16 bases between. The CDR3 has 15 residues.

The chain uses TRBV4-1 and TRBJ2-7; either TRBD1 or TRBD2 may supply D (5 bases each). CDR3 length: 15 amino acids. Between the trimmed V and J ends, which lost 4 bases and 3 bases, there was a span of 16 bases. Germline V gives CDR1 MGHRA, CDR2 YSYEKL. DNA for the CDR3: TGCGCCAGCAGCCTCACTTCCGGGGCCATCTACGAGCAGTACTTC. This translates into CASSLTSGAIYEQYF.

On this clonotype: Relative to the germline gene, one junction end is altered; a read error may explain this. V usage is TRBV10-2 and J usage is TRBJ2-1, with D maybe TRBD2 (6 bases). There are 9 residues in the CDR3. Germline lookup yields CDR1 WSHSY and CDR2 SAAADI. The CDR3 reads CASSEGGTF. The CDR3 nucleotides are TGCGCCAGCAGTGAGGGAGGGACGTTC.

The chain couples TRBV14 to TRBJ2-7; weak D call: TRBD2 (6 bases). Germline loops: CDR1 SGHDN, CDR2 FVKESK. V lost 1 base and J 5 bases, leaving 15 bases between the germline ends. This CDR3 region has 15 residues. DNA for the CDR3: TGTGCCAGCAGCCAAGTCGGAGGGAGTGGCAACGAGCAGTACTTC. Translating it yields CASSQVGGSGNEQYF.

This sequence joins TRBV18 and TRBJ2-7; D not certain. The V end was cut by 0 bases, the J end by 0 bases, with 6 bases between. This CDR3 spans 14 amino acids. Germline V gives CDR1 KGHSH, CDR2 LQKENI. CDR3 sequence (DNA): TGTGCCAGCTCACCACCGGCAGGCTCCTACGAGCAGTACTTC. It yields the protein CASSPPAGSYEQYF.

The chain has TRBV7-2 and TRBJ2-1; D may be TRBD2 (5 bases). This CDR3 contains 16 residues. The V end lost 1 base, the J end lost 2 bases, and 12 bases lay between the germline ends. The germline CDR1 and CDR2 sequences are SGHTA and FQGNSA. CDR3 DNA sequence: TGTGCCAGCAGCTTAGAACCGCAGCGGACCTACAATGAGCAGTTCTTC. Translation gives CASSLEPQRTYNEQFF.

The CDR3 DNA reads as TGTGCCAGTAGTATACTAGCGGGAGAAGCCTACGAGCAGTACTTC. Its protein product is CASSILAGEAYEQYF. J is TRBJ2-7 and V is TRBV19; 10 positions match TRBD2. Losses at the gene ends were 2 bases for V and 2 bases for J; bases not matched to a gene: 3. Germline loops: CDR1 LNHDA, CDR2 SQIVND (reference sequence). The length of the CDR3 is 15 residues.

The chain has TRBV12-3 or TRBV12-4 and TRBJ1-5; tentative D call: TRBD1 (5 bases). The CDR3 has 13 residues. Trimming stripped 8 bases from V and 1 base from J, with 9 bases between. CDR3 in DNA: TGTGCCAGCTTACGGGACAGCAATCAGCCCCAGCATTTT. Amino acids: CASLRDSNQPQHF.

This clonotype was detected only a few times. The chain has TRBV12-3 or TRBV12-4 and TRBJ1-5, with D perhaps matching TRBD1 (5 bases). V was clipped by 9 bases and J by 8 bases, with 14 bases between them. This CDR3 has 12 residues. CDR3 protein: CASRRTREPQHF. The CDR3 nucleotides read TGTGCCAGTCGGAGGACAAGGGAGCCCCAGCATTTT.

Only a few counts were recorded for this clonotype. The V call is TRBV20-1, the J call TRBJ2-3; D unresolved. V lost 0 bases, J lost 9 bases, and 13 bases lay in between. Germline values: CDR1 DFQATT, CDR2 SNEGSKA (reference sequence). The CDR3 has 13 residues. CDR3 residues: CSARDRSVATQYF. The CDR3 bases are TGCAGTGCTAGAGACCGGAGCGTGGCAACGCAGTATTTT.

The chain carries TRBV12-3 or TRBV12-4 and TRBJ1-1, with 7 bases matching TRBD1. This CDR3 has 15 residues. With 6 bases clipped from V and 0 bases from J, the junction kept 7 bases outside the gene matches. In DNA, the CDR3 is TGTGCCAGCAGGGGGGACAGAGAAATGAACACTGAAGCTTTCTTT. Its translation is CASRGDREMNTEAFF.

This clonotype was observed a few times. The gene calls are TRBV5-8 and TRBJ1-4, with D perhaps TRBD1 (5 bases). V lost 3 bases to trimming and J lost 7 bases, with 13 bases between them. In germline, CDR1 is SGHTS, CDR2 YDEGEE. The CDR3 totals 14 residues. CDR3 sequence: CASSSGDLGEKLFF. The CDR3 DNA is TGTGCCAGCAGCTCGGGGGACTTAGGTGAAAAACTGTTTTTT.

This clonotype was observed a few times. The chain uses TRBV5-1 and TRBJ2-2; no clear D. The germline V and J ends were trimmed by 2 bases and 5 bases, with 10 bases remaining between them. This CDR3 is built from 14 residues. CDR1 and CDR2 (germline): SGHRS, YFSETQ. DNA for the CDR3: TGCGCCAGCAGCTTAGTGGCGCTTACCGGGGAGCTGTTTTTT. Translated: CASSLVALTGELFF.

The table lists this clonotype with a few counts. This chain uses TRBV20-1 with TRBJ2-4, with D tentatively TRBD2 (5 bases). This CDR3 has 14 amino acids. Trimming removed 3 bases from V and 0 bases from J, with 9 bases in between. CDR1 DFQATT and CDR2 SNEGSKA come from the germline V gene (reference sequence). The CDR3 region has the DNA TGCAGTGCTAGCATCGGGGTAGCCAAAAACATTCAGTACTTC. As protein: CSASIGVAKNIQYF.

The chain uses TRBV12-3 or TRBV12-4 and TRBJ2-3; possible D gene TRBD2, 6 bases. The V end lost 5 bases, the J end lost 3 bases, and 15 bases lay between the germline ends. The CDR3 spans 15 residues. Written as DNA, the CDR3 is TGTGCCAGCAGTCAGAACGGACTACCGACAGATACGCAGTATTTT. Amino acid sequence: CASSQNGLPTDTQYF.

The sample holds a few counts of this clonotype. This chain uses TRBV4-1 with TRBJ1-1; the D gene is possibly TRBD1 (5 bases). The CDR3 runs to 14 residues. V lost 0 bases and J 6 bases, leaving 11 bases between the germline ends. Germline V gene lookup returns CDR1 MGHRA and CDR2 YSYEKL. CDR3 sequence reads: CASSQDHGGAEAFF. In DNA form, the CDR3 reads TGCGCCAGCAGCCAAGATCACGGGGGGGCTGAAGCTTTCTTT.

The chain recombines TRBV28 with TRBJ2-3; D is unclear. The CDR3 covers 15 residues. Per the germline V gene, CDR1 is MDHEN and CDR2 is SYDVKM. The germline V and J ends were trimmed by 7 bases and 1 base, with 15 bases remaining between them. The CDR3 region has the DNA TGTGCCAGCATCCCAGAATCCCTAGGCACAGATACGCAGTATTTT. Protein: CASIPESLGTDTQYF. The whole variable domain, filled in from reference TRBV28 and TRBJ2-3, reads DVKVTQSSRYLVKRTGEKVFLECVQDMDHENMFWYRQDPGLGLRLIYFSYDVKMKEKGDIPEGYSVSREKKERFSLILESASTNQTSMYLCASIPESLGTDTQYFGPGTRLTVL.